A selection of T cell receptor beta chains follows, all from one sample in a study of T cell repertoires in cytomegalovirus infection. TCRdb reprocessed the reads with MiXCR, giving one entry per CDR3 protein. Of a few hundred thousand distinct CDR3 sequences listed, over 15% are singletons. Material: CD8+ T cells from PBMCs. The receptor source for this set is a human donor in good health (CMV status not recorded). Some clones in this sample may be carry-over from other donors' samples. Both conserved end residues are part of each CDR3. The order of the fields is clone size, J gene, V gene, D gene, CDR3 DNA, CDR3 protein. The D gene is left open where the match is weak. Rows give clone size only sometimes, using once, few, many, or a class for an expanded clone.

many | TRBJ1-5 | TRBV7-9 | TRBD1 | TGTGCCAGCAGCTATGGACAGGGGAGTCAGCCCCAGCATTTT | CASSYGQGSQPQHF
- | TRBJ1-1 | TRBV5-1 | TRBD1 | TGCGCCAGCAACCCCCGGGACAGCGTCATGAACACTGAAGCTTTCTTT | CASNPRDSVMNTEAFF
many | TRBJ2-3 | TRBV20-1 | TRBD2 | TGCAGTGCCGGAGGCGTGGCGGGGGGGATCACAGATACGCAGTATTTT | CSAGGVAGGITDTQYF
many | TRBJ2-5 | TRBV7-6 | TRBD2 | TGTGCCAGCAGCCTGACTAGCGGGGAATACCAAGAGACCCAGTACTTC | CASSLTSGEYQETQYF
few | TRBJ1-2 | TRBV4-2 | - | TGTGCCAGCAGCCAAGACAGGGGCACCGTCGGCTATGGCTACACCTTC | CASSQDRGTVGYGYTF
many | TRBJ2-2 | TRBV6-5 | TRBD1 | TGTGCCAGCACCATAAGACAGGGGGCGCCCGCCGGGGAGCTGTTTTTT | CASTIRQGAPAGELFF
many | TRBJ2-1 | TRBV7-2 | - | TGTGCCAGCAGCTTAAATCTGGTCCACAATGAGCAGTTCTTC | CASSLNLVHNEQFF
- | TRBJ2-5 | TRBV19 | - | TGTGCCAGTAGTTGGGGGATCATGGAGACCCAGTACTTC | CASSWGIMETQYF
many | TRBJ2-7 | TRBV12-3/TRBV12-4 | - | TGTGCCAGCAGTTTAGCGCTAATCGACAGGGGACTAAGGTACGAGCAGTACTTC | CASSLALIDRGLRYEQYF
- | TRBJ2-1 | TRBV28 | TRBD2 | TGTGCCAGCAGTAAGCTAGCGGGGGGCCTGGAGCAGTTCTTC | CASSKLAGGLEQFF
many | TRBJ1-1 | TRBV2 | - | TGTGCCAGCAATACCCTTAGGGGAGAAAACACTGAAGCTTTCTTT | CASNTLRGENTEAFF
- | TRBJ2-7 | TRBV4-3 | TRBD1 | TGCGCCAGCAGCCCCGGACAGGGCCTCTACGAGCAGTACTTC | CASSPGQGLYEQYF
few | TRBJ2-7 | TRBV10-3 | TRBD1 | TGTGCCATCAGTGATGGGACAGGGACCTACGAGCAGTACTTC | CAISDGTGTYEQYF
many | TRBJ1-5 | TRBV7-6 | - | TGTGCCAGCAGCCGACTTGGGACCGAGTATAGCAATCAGCCCCAGCATTTT | CASSRLGTEYSNQPQHF
many | TRBJ2-7 | TRBV7-8 | TRBD1 | TGTGCCAGCAGCTTAGCGGGACAGGGGTTTGAGCAGTACTTC | CASSLAGQGFEQYF
few | TRBJ2-5 | TRBV20-1 | TRBD2 | TGCAGTGCTAGAGATTACGGGGGGAACCAAGAGACCCAGTACTTC | CSARDYGGNQETQYF
- | TRBJ2-1 | TRBV19 | - | TGTGCCAGTAGTATAGGGGGAGCGGTAGGTGAGCAGTTCTTC | CASSIGGAVGEQFF
few | TRBJ2-1 | TRBV15 | - | TGTGCCACCAGCAGAGATGGCGTCTCCTACAATGAGCAGTTCTTC | CATSRDGVSYNEQFF
many | TRBJ2-5 | TRBV4-2 | TRBD2 | TGTGCCAGCAGCCAAGATCGGGCTAGCGGAGAGACCCAGTACTTC | CASSQDRASGETQYF
- | TRBJ1-1 | TRBV4-1 | - | TGCGCCAGCAGCCAAGTCCGGGGGTCGACTGAAGCTTTCTTT | CASSQVRGSTEAFF
- | TRBJ2-7 | TRBV19 | TRBD1 | TGTGCCAGTAGTATTGGGACAGGTACAACGAACGAGCAGTACTTC | CASSIGTGTTNEQYF
many | TRBJ2-5 | TRBV7-8 | TRBD2 | TGTGCCAGCAGCGCGTTAGCGGGGGTTAAGGAGACCCAGTACTTC | CASSALAGVKETQYF
many | TRBJ2-7 | TRBV7-9 | TRBD1 | TGTGCCAGCAGCTTCCAGGACAGGGGGCACTACGAGCAGTACTTC | CASSFQDRGHYEQYF
- | TRBJ2-7 | TRBV29-1 | - | TGCAGCGTTGTGCAGAGCTCCTACGAGCAGTACTTC | CSVVQSSYEQYF
- | TRBJ2-2 | TRBV29-1 | - | TGCAGCGTTGAGGATGGGGCGAACACCGGGGAGCTGTTTTTT | CSVEDGANTGELFF
once | TRBJ1-6 | TRBV15 | - | TGTGCCACCAGCAGAGATTATGCGTTCTGGTTGGGAAACTATAATTCACCCCTCCACTTT | CATSRDYAFWLGNYNSPLHF
- | TRBJ2-3 | TRBV29-1 | TRBD1 | TGCAGCGTTGAGGTGTTGGGGGGGACAGGGGGAACATCAGATACGCAGTATTTT | CSVEVLGGTGGTSDTQYF
few | TRBJ1-2 | TRBV2 | - | TGTGCCAGCAGTAGCGCGAGGGATAACTATGGCTACACCTTC | CASSSARDNYGYTF
- | TRBJ1-6 | TRBV7-9 | TRBD1 | TGTGCCAGCAGCACTCCGGGACAGGGGACGGGAGGTTCACCCCTCCACTTT | CASSTPGQGTGGSPLHF
many | TRBJ1-1 | TRBV7-2 | - | TGTGCCAGCAGCCCGGACAGTATGAACACTGAAGCTTTCTTT | CASSPDSMNTEAFF
- | TRBJ1-1 | TRBV5-1 | - | TGCGCCAGCAGCTCCAAGGGGAACACTGAAGCTTTCTTT | CASSSKGNTEAFF
- | TRBJ1-3 | TRBV28 | - | TGTGCCAGCAGTGAACACGGGACTCCGAACTCTGGAAACACCATATATTTT | CASSEHGTPNSGNTIYF
many | TRBJ2-5 | TRBV20-1 | TRBD2 | TGCAGTGCTAGCGGGCTAGCGGTACCTCAAGAGACCCAGTACTTC | CSASGLAVPQETQYF
few | TRBJ2-3 | TRBV5-1 | TRBD2 | TGCGCCAGCAGCTTTGGGGAGGGGACAGATACGCAGTATTTT | CASSFGEGTDTQYF
many | TRBJ2-3 | TRBV6-1 | TRBD2 | TGTGCCAGCAGTGAGCCCCGGCTAGCGGGGGGCATCACAGATACGCAGTATTTT | CASSEPRLAGGITDTQYF
many | TRBJ2-5 | TRBV6-6 | - | TGTGCCAGCACCGAATGGGGTAATCAAGAGACCCAGTACTTC | CASTEWGNQETQYF
- | TRBJ2-7 | TRBV6-2/TRBV6-3 | TRBD2 | TGTGCCAGCAGTGACCTCGGGGTAGCGGGCGAGCAGTACTTC | CASSDLGVAGEQYF
- | TRBJ2-7 | TRBV28 | - | TGTGCCAGCAGTCTGGGGGGCATCCCCTACGAGCAGTACTTC | CASSLGGIPYEQYF
few | TRBJ1-6 | TRBV2 | - | TGTGCCAGCAGTTTCCCCCTGACAGCCCCAACCCTCCACTTT | CASSFPLTAPTLHF
- | TRBJ2-1 | TRBV29-1 | - | TGCAGCGGTATCAGGATCAGGAGTTCCTACAATGAGCAGTTCTTC | CSGIRIRSSYNEQFF
- | TRBJ2-5 | TRBV20-1 | - | TGCAGTGCTAGCCAGGGACAAGAGACCCAGTACTTC | CSASQGQETQYF
few | TRBJ2-4 | TRBV6-1 | - | TGTGCCAGCACCCCCTCGTGGGGGGGCGGCATTCAGTACTTC | CASTPSWGGGIQYF
many | TRBJ1-1 | TRBV7-3 | - | TGTGCCAGCAGCCCAGATGGGGCTGAAGCTTTCTTT | CASSPDGAEAFF
few | TRBJ2-1 | TRBV4-1 | - | TGCGCCAGCAGCCAAGACTCCCACCCGGGGAATGAGCAGTTCTTC | CASSQDSHPGNEQFF
many | TRBJ2-5 | TRBV7-8 | TRBD2 | TGTGCCAGCAGCATCGGACTAGCGGGAGAAGAGACCCAGTACTTC | CASSIGLAGEETQYF
few | TRBJ2-1 | TRBV4-2 | - | TGTGCCAGCAGCCCCCGGGCTAGCCTGGGTCACAATGAGCAGTTCTTC | CASSPRASLGHNEQFF
few | TRBJ2-5 | TRBV7-9 | TRBD2 | TGTGCCAGCAGCTTTGGACTAGCGGGTGAACCAAGAGTGACCCAGTACTTC | CASSFGLAGEPRVTQYF
many | TRBJ2-7 | TRBV6-6 | - | TGTGCCAGCAGTTATGTAGACAGGCCCCCCTACGAGCAGTACTTC | CASSYVDRPPYEQYF
- | TRBJ1-1 | TRBV7-9 | - | TGTGCCAGCAGCGTACCGGGACAAGAGGCTTTCTTT | CASSVPGQEAFF
few | TRBJ2-7 | TRBV3-1 | - | TGTGCCAGCAGCCAAGAACCCCAGGTCGGCGGGGACTCCTACGAGCAGTACTTC | CASSQEPQVGGDSYEQYF
few | TRBJ1-2 | TRBV20-1 | TRBD1 | TGCAGTGCTGGGACAGTTCTAACCCGTAGCTATGGCTACACCTTC | CSAGTVLTRSYGYTF
- | TRBJ2-1 | TRBV2 | TRBD2 | TGTGCCAGCAGAACTAACCCTAGCGGGGGCTGGAATGAGCAGTTCTTC | CASRTNPSGGWNEQFF